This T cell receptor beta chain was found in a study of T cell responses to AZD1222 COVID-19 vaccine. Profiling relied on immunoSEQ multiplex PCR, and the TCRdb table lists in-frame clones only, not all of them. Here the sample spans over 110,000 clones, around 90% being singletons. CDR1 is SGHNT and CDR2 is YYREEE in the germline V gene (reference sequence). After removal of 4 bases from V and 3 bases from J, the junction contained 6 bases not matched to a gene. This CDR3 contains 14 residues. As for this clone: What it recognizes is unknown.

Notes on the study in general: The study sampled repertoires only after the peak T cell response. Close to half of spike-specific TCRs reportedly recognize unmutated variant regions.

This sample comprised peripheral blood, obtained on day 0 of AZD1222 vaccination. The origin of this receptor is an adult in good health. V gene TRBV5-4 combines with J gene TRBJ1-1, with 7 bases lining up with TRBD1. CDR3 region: CASSPGQDYTEAFF. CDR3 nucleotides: TGTGCCAGCAGCCCCGGACAGGACTACACTGAAGCTTTCTTT. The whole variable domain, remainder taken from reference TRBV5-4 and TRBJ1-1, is ETGVTQSPTHLIKTRGQQVTLRCSSQSGHNTVSWYQQALGQGPQFIFQYYREEENGRGNFPPRFSGLQFPNYSSELNVNALELDDSALYLCASSPGQDYTEAFFGQGTRLTVV.